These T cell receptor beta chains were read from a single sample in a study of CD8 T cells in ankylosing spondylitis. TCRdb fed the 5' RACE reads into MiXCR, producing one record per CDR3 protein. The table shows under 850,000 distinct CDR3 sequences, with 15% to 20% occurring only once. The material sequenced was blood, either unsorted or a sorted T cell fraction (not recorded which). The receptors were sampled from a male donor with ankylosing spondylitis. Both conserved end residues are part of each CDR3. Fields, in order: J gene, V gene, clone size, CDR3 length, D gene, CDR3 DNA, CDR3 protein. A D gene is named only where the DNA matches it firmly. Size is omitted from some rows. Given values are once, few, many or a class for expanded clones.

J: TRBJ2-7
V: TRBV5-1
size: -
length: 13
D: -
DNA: TGCGCCAGCAGCACTGATTTATCCTACGAGCAGTACTTC
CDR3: CASSTDLSYEQYF

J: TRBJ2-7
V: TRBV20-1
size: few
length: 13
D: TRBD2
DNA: TGCAGTGGTAGCGGGGGTGGCGACTACGAGCAGTACTTC
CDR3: CSGSGGGDYEQYF

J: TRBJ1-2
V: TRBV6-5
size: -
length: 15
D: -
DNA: TGTGCCAGCAGTTACTCGATTACAGCTAACTATGGCTACACCTTC
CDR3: CASSYSITANYGYTF

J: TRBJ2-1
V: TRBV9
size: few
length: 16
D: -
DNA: TGTGCCAGCAGCGTTGGTCTAGGAGCGGAGTACAATGAGCAGTTCTTC
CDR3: CASSVGLGAEYNEQFF

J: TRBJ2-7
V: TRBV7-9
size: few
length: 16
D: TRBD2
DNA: TGTGCCAGCAGCTTAGCGGGGGGGGACCACTCCTACGAGCAGTACTTC
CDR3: CASSLAGGDHSYEQYF

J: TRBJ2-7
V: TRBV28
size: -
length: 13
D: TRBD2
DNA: TGTGCCAGCAGGGGACTAGCGTCGGGGGAGCAGTACTTC
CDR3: CASRGLASGEQYF

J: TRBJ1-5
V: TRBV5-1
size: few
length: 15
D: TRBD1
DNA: TGCGCCAGCAGCTTGCTAGGGGGCTTTGGTCAGCCCCAGCATTTT
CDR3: CASSLLGGFGQPQHF

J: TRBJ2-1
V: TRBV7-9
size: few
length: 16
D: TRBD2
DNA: TGTGCCAGCAGCCCGTTTGGGGGAGGGTCCTACAATGAGCAGTTCTTC
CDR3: CASSPFGGGSYNEQFF

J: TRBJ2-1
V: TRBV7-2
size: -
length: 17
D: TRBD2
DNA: TGTGCCAGCAGCCAGGGACTAGCGGGAGTTGGTCTCAATGAGCAGTTCTTC
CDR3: CASSQGLAGVGLNEQFF

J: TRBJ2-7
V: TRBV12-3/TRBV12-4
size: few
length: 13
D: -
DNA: TGTGCCAGCAGTTTAGGACAGATTAGGGAGCAGTACTTC
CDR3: CASSLGQIREQYF